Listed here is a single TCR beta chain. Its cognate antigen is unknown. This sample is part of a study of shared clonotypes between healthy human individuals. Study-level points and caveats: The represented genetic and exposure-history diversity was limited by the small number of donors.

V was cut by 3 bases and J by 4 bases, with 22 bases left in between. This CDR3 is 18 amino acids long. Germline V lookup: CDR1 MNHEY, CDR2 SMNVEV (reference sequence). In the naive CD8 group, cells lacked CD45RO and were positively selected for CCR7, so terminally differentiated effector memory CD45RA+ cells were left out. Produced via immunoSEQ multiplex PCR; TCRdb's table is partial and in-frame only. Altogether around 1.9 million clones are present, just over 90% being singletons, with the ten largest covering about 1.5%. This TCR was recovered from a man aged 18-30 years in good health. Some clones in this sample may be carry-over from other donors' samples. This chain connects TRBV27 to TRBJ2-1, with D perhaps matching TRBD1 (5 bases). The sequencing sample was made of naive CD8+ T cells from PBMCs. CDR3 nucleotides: TGTGCCAGCAGTTTTGTGGTAGTTGCAGGGCTTAAGTACAATGAGCAGTTCTTC. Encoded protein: CASSFVVVAGLKYNEQFF.